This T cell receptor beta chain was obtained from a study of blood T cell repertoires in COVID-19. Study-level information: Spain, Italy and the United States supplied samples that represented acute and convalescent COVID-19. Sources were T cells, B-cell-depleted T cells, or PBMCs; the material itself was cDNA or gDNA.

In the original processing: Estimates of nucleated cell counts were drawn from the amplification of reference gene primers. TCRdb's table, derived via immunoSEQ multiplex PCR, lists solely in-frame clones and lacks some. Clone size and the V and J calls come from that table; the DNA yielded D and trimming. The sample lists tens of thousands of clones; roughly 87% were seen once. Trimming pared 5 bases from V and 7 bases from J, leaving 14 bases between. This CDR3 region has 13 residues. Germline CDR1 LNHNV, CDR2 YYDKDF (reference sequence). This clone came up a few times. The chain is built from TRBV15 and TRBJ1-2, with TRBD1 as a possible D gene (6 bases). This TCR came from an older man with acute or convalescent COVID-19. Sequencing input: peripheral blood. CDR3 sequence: CATSPERGFGYTF. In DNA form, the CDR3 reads TGTGCCACCAGCCCAGAGAGGGGGTTTGGCTACACCTTC. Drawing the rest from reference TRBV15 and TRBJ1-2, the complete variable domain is DAMVIQNPRYQVTQFGKPVTLSCSQTLNHNVMYWYQQKSSQAPKLLFHYYDKDFNNEADTPDNFQSRRPNTSFCFLDIRSPGLGDTAMYLCATSPERGFGYTFGSGTRLTVV.